This T cell receptor (beta chain) was obtained from a study of early T cells in non-severe SARS-CoV-2 infection. The overall study: Sequenced material consisted of bulk RNA (from unsorted whole blood), and chains were unpaired. Study results and limitations: A preference for anti-spike CD8 responses marked VDJdb matching, which missed private and CD4 specificities.

About this clonotype itself: Antigen unknown.

The CDR3 sequence is 13 residues long. Germline V gene lookup returns CDR1 DFQATT and CDR2 SNEGSKA (reference sequence). The V and J ends lost 6 bases and 3 bases respectively, with 15 bases between them. Researchers attached unique molecular identifiers to individual cDNA molecules. TCRdb independently ran MiXCR on the 5' RACE reads; one entry per CDR3 protein. The sample holds roughly 65,000 distinct CDR3 sequences, roughly 10% seen once. The rearrangement links TRBV20-1 to TRBJ2-7; D is tentatively TRBD1 or TRBD2 (5 bases each). The clonotype comes from an adult who was a healthcare worker with PCR-confirmed SARS-CoV-2 infection or an uninfected control (not recorded which). The sequenced sample consisted of whole blood. Here the CDR3 reads CSALRGTNYEQYF. Here the CDR3 DNA reads TGCAGTGCCCTTAGAGGGACCAACTACGAGCAGTACTTC.